This paragraph covers one T cell receptor beta chain sequence. Its antigen is currently unknown. Blood sampling took place at baseline, cycle 4 day 1, and cycle 7 day 1. The V end was cut by 3 bases, the J end by 2 bases, with 3 bases between. The CDR3 length is 11 residues. In germline, CDR1 is DFQATT, CDR2 SNEGSKA (reference sequence). Sequenced by immunoSEQ multiplex PCR; TCRdb stores in-frame clones only, minus some. The data hold more than 50,000 clones, with about nine tenths observed a single time. This entry comes from a study of OX40 agonist ivuxolimab in advanced cancers. Study in general: Given to patients was ivuxolimab, an agonistic anti-OX40 (CD134) antibody. Study-level results: Fewer expanded clones were found on average in CD4+ than in CD8+ T cells.

The clonotype was recovered from an adult with an advanced solid tumor such as melanoma, head and neck, liver or kidney cancer. The chain combines TRBV20-1 with TRBJ2-3; D uncertain. The sequencing used CD4+ or CD8+ T cells sorted from blood, collected in a trial of the OX40 agonist ivuxolimab. CDR3 sequence: CSARDTDTQYF. CDR3 nucleotide sequence: TGCAGTGCTAGGGACACAGATACGCAGTATTTT.